Presented here are 2 T cell receptor beta chains from one specimen sequenced in a study of shared clonotypes between healthy human individuals. Some clones are missing from TCRdb's copy, which holds only in-frame ones; the method was immunoSEQ multiplex PCR. In the table there are more than 2,000,000 clones, 85% to 95% of which are singletons. The sample was naive CD4+ T cells from PBMCs. Subset defined: CD45RA+ positively selected. These receptors all stem from a young man in good health. Some clones in this sample may be carry-over from other donors' samples.

This chain uses TRBV7-2 with TRBJ2-1; 9 bases are shared with TRBD2. CDR3 length: 15 amino acids. The V gene's germline CDR1 is SGHTA and CDR2 FQGNSA. Trimming cost V 1 base and J 6 bases; bases outside gene matches: 4. CDR3 bases: TGTGCCAGCAGCTTAGGGGGACTAGCACGCAATGAGCAGTTCTTC. Translating it yields CASSLGGLARNEQFF.

The chain uses TRBV5-1 and TRBJ1-3; no definite D call. CDR3 length equals 15 residues. V was pared by 3 bases and J by 2 bases, with 12 bases between. The germline V gene encodes CDR1 SGHRS and CDR2 YFSETQ. CDR3 nucleotides: TGCGCCAGCAGCTGGTCGGCGGTACCTGGAAACACCATATATTTT. It encodes CASSWSAVPGNTIYF. Filled out from reference TRBV5-1 and TRBJ1-3, the complete variable domain reads KAGVTQTPRYLIKTRGQQVTLSCSPISGHRSVSWYQQTPGQGLQFLFEYFSETQRNKGNFPGRFSGRQFSNSRSEMNVSTLELGDSALYLCASSWSAVPGNTIYFGEGSWLTVV.